This entry describes one TCR beta chain. The entry originates in a study of blood T cell repertoires in COVID-19. Study overall: The United States, Italy and Spain supplied acute and convalescent COVID-19 samples. PBMCs, B-cell-depleted T cells, or T cells were the source of the cDNA or gDNA that made up the material.

Germline assignment: CDR1 MGHRA and CDR2 YSYEKL. CDR3 length: 14 residues. The ends lost 3 bases at V and 7 bases at J; junction bases unmatched: 7. In the original processing: Researchers report that nucleated cell counts were estimated from reference gene primer amplification. Using immunoSEQ multiplex PCR, the repertoire was profiled, and TCRdb retains in-frame clones only, with some absent. The V and J calls and clone size come from that table; D and trimming were worked out from the DNA. The sample holds 150,000 to 200,000 clones, around 87% seen once. Sequencing was performed on peripheral blood. This chain joins TRBV4-1 and TRBJ1-1; 8 bases agree with TRBD1. The receptor was isolated from a man aged 35 to 55 with active or convalescent COVID-19. The CDR3 reads CASSQRQGSFEAFF. As DNA, the CDR3 is TGCGCCAGCAGCCAGAGACAGGGGTCTTTTGAAGCTTTCTTT.